Shown below are 19 T cell receptor beta chains from a single sample sequenced in a study of regulatory T cells in long-lasting Graves disease. iRepertoire HTBI primers and Arm-PCR of CDR3 regions built TCR beta libraries. TCRdb itself ran the multiplex PCR reads through MiXCR, one entry per CDR3 protein. This sample has under 400,000 distinct CDR3 sequences; over 15% occur once, and the top ten carry 25% to 30%. Time point meaning: newly diagnosed GD, antithyroid drugs for less than 3 months. PBMCs were the source of the RNA used for TCR sequencing. The same data also went into a second study, on T cells in Graves' hyperthyroidism and ophthalmopathy.

Material: peripheral blood mononuclear cells (PBMCs), obtained at new diagnosis, from a patient treated with antithyroid drugs. These receptors were collected from a man aged 35 to 55 with Graves disease.

This clonotype was recorded a few times. This rearrangement joins TRBV20-1 to TRBJ2-5, with TRBD2 matching 8 bases. The V gene end was trimmed by 2 bases and the J gene end by 2 bases; junction bases not matched to a gene: 10. Germline values: CDR1 DFQATT, CDR2 SNEGSKA (reference sequence). The CDR3 length is 16 residues. Here the CDR3 reads CSARSLAEPAQETQYF. The CDR3 DNA sequence: TGCAGTGCTAGATCACTAGCGGAGCCTGCACAAGAGACCCAGTACTTC.

This clonotype was observed a single time. It differs at one base from a far larger clone, so likely a read error. V gene TRBV7-6 combines with J gene TRBJ2-5; no clear D. V was clipped by 6 bases and J by 5 bases, with 16 bases between them. The CDR3 sequence is 14 residues long. Germline assignment: CDR1 SGHVS and CDR2 FNYEAQ. The DNA for the CDR3 is TGTGCCAGCAGTTCAGTCCCGGGTTCGGAGACCCAGTACTTC. Encoded protein: CASSSVPGSETQYF. The whole variable domain, filled in from reference TRBV7-6 and TRBJ2-5, reads GAGVSQSPRYKVTKRGQDVALRCDPISGHVSLYWYRQALGQGPEFLTYFNYEAQQDKSGLPNDRFSAERPEGSISTLTIQRTEQRDSAMYRCASSSVPGSETQYFGPGTRLLVL.

This clonotype was recorded a few times. The chain links TRBV7-9 to TRBJ1-4; D is possibly TRBD1 (5 bases). Germline loops: CDR1 SEHNR, CDR2 FQNEAQ (reference sequence). This CDR3 spans 14 amino acids. V lost 8 bases to trimming and J lost 2 bases, with 12 bases between them. CDR3 nucleotides: TGTGCCAGCCATGAGACAGCGACTAATGAAAAACTGTTTTTT. Amino acid sequence: CASHETATNEKLFF.

This clonotype has ten or more counts. This chain's CDR3 is CASREGPRDSPLHF. CDR3 DNA sequence: TGTGCCAGCAGGGAGGGACCTCGGGATTCACCCCTCCACTTT. V usage is TRBV27 and J usage is TRBJ1-6, with D tentatively TRBD1 (5 bases). V was cut by 6 bases and J by 8 bases, with 14 bases left in between. The CDR3 totals 14 residues. CDR1 MNHEY and CDR2 SMNVEV come from the germline V gene (reference sequence).

This clonotype has ten or more counts. The chain couples TRBV13 to TRBJ2-3; TRBD1 aligns across 9 bases. CDR1 and CDR2 (germline): PRHDT, FYEKMQ (reference sequence). V shed 4 bases and J 4 bases; nucleotides not matched to a gene: 6. The CDR3 is 15 amino acids. The DNA for the CDR3 is TGTGCCAGCAGCTCCGGGACAGGGTTTTCAGATACGCAGTATTTT. This gives the protein CASSSGTGFSDTQYF.

There are many counts of this clonotype. The chain joins TRBV30 to TRBJ1-6; D uncertain. This CDR3 has 12 residues. V lost 2 bases and J 10 bases, leaving 9 bases between the germline ends. CDR1 and CDR2 (germline): GTSNPN, SVGIG (reference sequence). DNA for the CDR3: TGTGCCTGGAGTCGATTTCCCTCACCCCTCCACTTT. The encoded protein is CAWSRFPSPLHF.

The chain uses TRBV20-1 and TRBJ2-5; D is unresolved. CDR3 length: 11 amino acids. Germline V CDR1 and CDR2: DFQATT, SNEGSKA (reference sequence). V was pared by 8 bases and J by 2 bases, with 9 bases between. The CDR3 is CSINRQETQYF. The CDR3 nucleotides read TGCAGTATCAACCGACAAGAGACCCAGTACTTC.

This clonotype occurred many times. The chain employs TRBV20-1 and TRBJ2-1, with TRBD2 identical over 8 bases. V was pared by 3 bases and J by 8 bases, with 3 bases of the junction left unmatched. CDR3 length: 12 amino acids. Per the germline V gene, CDR1 is DFQATT and CDR2 is SNEGSKA (reference sequence). In DNA form, the CDR3 reads TGCAGTGCTAGCGGGGGGGAAGATGAGCAGTTCTTC. This translates into CSASGGEDEQFF.

This clonotype was recorded at least ten times. This rearrangement joins TRBV28 to TRBJ1-1; no clear D gene. The CDR3 consists of 15 residues. The germline V gene encodes CDR1 MDHEN and CDR2 SYDVKM. Between the trimmed V and J ends, which lost 4 bases and 0 bases, there was a span of 12 bases. The CDR3 is CASSSPYSVNTEAFF. The DNA for the CDR3 is TGTGCCAGCAGTTCCCCTTACAGCGTGAACACTGAAGCTTTCTTT.

Many counts were recorded for this clonotype. V usage is TRBV6-1 and J usage is TRBJ2-1, with 12 bases aligning to TRBD2. V trimming: 5 bases; J trimming: 3 bases; junction bases outside the gene matches: 8. The V gene's germline CDR1 is MNHNS and CDR2 SASEGT. The CDR3 has 17 amino acids. CDR3 amino acids: CASSKLPGLAGYNEQFF. CDR3 DNA sequence: TGTGCCAGCAGTAAACTTCCGGGACTAGCGGGCTACAATGAGCAGTTCTTC.

This clonotype was observed many times. The chain links TRBV10-2 to TRBJ2-3, with 11 bases that match TRBD1. Germline trimming cut 8 bases from V and 2 bases from J; bases unmatched to any gene: 12. The CDR3 loop spans 17 amino acids. Germline assignment: CDR1 WSHSY and CDR2 SAAADI. As DNA, the CDR3 is TGCGCCAGCGTTCAACTAGGGACAGGGGGTCACACAGATACGCAGTATTTT. Translation: CASVQLGTGGHTDTQYF.

This clonotype has at least ten counts. The V and J genes are TRBV28 and TRBJ2-1; TRBD2 is a possible D gene (5 bases). Germline V gives CDR1 MDHEN, CDR2 SYDVKM. Trimming removed 2 bases from V and 8 bases from J, with 13 bases in between. The CDR3 totals 14 residues. The DNA for the CDR3 is TGTGCCAGCAGTTTAGTGCTAGCTGCGTATGAGCAGTTCTTC. This sequence encodes CASSLVLAAYEQFF.

This clonotype appeared many times. The gene calls are TRBV5-1 and TRBJ1-2; D possibly corresponds to TRBD1 (5 bases). Germline loops: CDR1 SGHRS, CDR2 YFSETQ. This CDR3 spans 13 amino acids. V dropped 4 bases and J dropped 5 bases, with 12 bases sitting between them. The CDR3 region is CASSLRDDYGYTF. CDR3 bases: TGCGCCAGCAGCCTGAGGGACGATTATGGCTACACCTTC.

This clonotype showed up many times. The V gene is TRBV7-3, the J gene TRBJ1-4; D remains unclear. This CDR3 has 15 residues. V gave up 1 base and J gave up 7 bases, with 13 bases separating them. The V gene's germline CDR1 is SGHTA and CDR2 FQGTGA. The CDR3 region has the DNA TGTGCCAGCAGCTTAAGAGGCAGACAAGGTGAAAAACTGTTTTTT. It specifies CASSLRGRQGEKLFF. Together with reference TRBV7-3 and TRBJ1-4, the CDR3 gives the full variable domain: GAGVSQTPSNKVTEKGKYVELRCDPISGHTALYWYRQSLGQGPEFLIYFQGTGAADDSGLPNDRFFAVRPEGSVSTLKIQRTERGDSAVYLCASSLRGRQGEKLFFGSGTQLSVL.

V and J are TRBV28 and TRBJ2-7, with TRBD2 as a possible D gene (7 bases). The CDR3 totals 17 residues. The germline V and J ends were trimmed by 1 base and 3 bases, with 19 bases remaining between them. Germline assignment: CDR1 MDHEN and CDR2 SYDVKM. CDR3 nucleotides: TGTGCCAGCAGTTTATCGGGGGCCGGTGGGGGGGGCTACGAGCAGTACTTC. Its translation: CASSLSGAGGGGYEQYF.

This clonotype showed up many times. The chain is built from TRBV28 and TRBJ2-7; D may match TRBD1 or TRBD2 (6 bases each). The CDR3 has 15 amino acids. CDR1 and CDR2 (germline): MDHEN, SYDVKM. V was shortened by 1 base and J by 3 bases, with 13 bases between the two germline ends. The CDR3 here is CASSLLSRGLYEQYF. The DNA of the CDR3 is TGTGCCAGCAGTTTATTATCCAGGGGACTCTACGAGCAGTACTTC.

This clonotype appeared once. This may be a read error, as it is one base from a much larger clone. The V call is TRBV11-2, the J call TRBJ2-7; D gene ambiguous. CDR1 is SGHAT and CDR2 is FQNNGV in the germline V gene. V was shortened by 1 base and J by 7 bases, with 17 bases between the two germline ends. The CDR3 contains 15 residues. The CDR3 reads CASSLAISAYNEQYF. For the CDR3, the DNA is TGTGCCAGCAGCTTAGCTATTTCCGCCTACAATGAGCAGTACTTC.

This clonotype has just a few counts. The chain couples TRBV5-4 to TRBJ2-7, with 9 bases fitting TRBD1. Germline loops: CDR1 SGHNT, CDR2 YYREEE (reference sequence). V lost 3 bases to trimming and J lost 5 bases; unmatched junction nucleotides: 9. The CDR3 spans 15 residues. The CDR3 DNA reads as TGTGCCAGCAGCTGGGAGACAGGGGGGACAAACGAGCAGTACTTC. This sequence encodes CASSWETGGTNEQYF.

This clonotype was recorded many times. The chain links TRBV19 to TRBJ2-1, with 10 bases identical to TRBD2. The CDR3 sequence is 16 residues long. The trim removed 4 bases at V and 7 bases at J, leaving 10 bases unmatched. Germline V gives CDR1 LNHDA, CDR2 SQIVND (reference sequence). This CDR3 reads CASSTLQAGGLNEQFF. CDR3 sequence (DNA): TGTGCCAGTAGTACTCTCCAAGCGGGGGGGCTTAATGAGCAGTTCTTC. Looking up the rest from reference TRBV19 and TRBJ2-1 gives the full variable domain: DGGITQSPKYLFRKEGQNVTLSCEQNLNHDAMYWYRQDPGQGLRLIYYSQIVNDFQKGDIAEGYSVSREKKESFPLTVTSAQKNPTAFYLCASSTLQAGGLNEQFFGPGTRLTVL.